The sequence of this T cell receptor (beta chain) was determined in a study of cytomegalovirus exposure and HLA in healthy donors. Study-level information: There were around 390 genotyped donors. Of these, roughly 80% fell in the genetic ancestry cluster associated with self-reported Caucasian donors.

The PCR was carried out with 60 Vbeta primers and 13 Jbeta primers. Generated by immunoSEQ multiplex PCR, the TCRdb table keeps only in-frame clones and is missing some. The data show some 71,000 clones, about 67% seen once. The CDR3 totals 11 residues. Looked up from germline, CDR1 is SQVTM and CDR2 is ANQGSEA. V lost 4 bases and J 7 bases, leaving 8 bases between the germline ends. As concerns this clone: Its cognate antigen is unknown.

Whole-study findings and limits: Analyses of presence/absence relied on an assumption of roughly uniform sequencing depth across donors. In a later analysis, most CMV-associated TCR beta chains appeared HLA-restricted.

This sequence was found in a man aged 35-49 years in good health and CMV-seropositive. The genes are TRBV29-1 and TRBJ2-1, with D uncertain. The sample comprised PBMCs. The CDR3 is CSVGPLNEQFF. The CDR3 region has the DNA TGCAGCGTTGGGCCCCTTAATGAGCAGTTCTTC.